This T cell receptor beta chain was retrieved from a study of CD8 T cells in Susac syndrome (dated by TCRdb to between 2019 and 2020). With respect to the entire study: Among the sequenced Susac syndrome patients, six had clinically active disease and 8 or 9 were in clinical remission. At blood withdrawal, Susac syndrome patients were therapy-naive, treated with corticosteroids (with IVIg additionally given to some), or treated with IVIg alone. The study used repertoire sequencing to test whether antigen drove CD8+ T cell activation and differentiation in Susac syndrome.

Peripheral blood CD8+ and CD4+ T cells from healthy donors, Susac syndrome patients and multiple sclerosis patients were profiled by high-throughput TCR beta sequencing. The Susac syndrome patients fulfilled recently defined diagnostic criteria for either definite or probable disease. Bulk CD8+ and CD4+ T cells were purified by magnetic negative isolation, while CD8+ TEMRA cells were enriched using FACS. Blood was collected in EDTA tubes and processed within 24 hours, with PBMCs isolated through density gradient centrifugation. PBMCs intended for TCR sequencing were frozen in liquid nitrogen and were later thawed in a 37 degrees C water bath. Purity of sorted or isolated CD4+, CD8+ and CD8+ TEMRA cells was at least 90%. As for this clonotype: The specificity of this receptor is unknown. Base qualities are missing; no much larger clone stands one base away.

RNA was extracted using the RNeasy kit, and about 0.45 to 1 ug of the RNA was reverse transcribed with random hexamers. The immunoSEQ multiplex PCR assay, covering 54 Vbeta and 13 Jbeta segments, was used to amplify TCR beta CDR3 regions. PCR amplification bias was corrected using a synthetic template baseline for primer optimization and computational correction. The source study handled its data this way. Reads were annotated to V, D and J genes per IMGT and analyzed with immunoSEQ Analyzer, keeping only productive sequences. Clonality was calculated as one minus the Shannon entropy normalized by log2 of the number of productive unique sequences. For each patient and control, public and private clones were evaluated among the 100 most prevalent clones. A clone was defined as Susac-specific if it was absent from the healthy and MS cohorts, from roughly 990 published viral clones and from other ImmuneACCESS disease sequences. The public reads were reprocessed in TCRdb via fastp at Q25 and MiXCR, keeping in-frame beta chains. Under each unique CDR3 protein, matching rows form one entry showing the most common genes and DNA. Here the V and J calls rest on TCRdb's processing, not on the authors' analysis. Recorded for this sample are 150,000 to 200,000 distinct CDR3 sequences; just under 95% of them occurred a single time. Clones ranked in the top ten supply approximately 0.099% of the sample.

On the study overall, not on this receptor specifically: The study acknowledged that relatively few individuals were included in the TCR sequencing and HLA analysis. In the CD4+ T cell repertoire of Susac syndrome patients, clonal expansion was not detected.

The germline V gene supplies CDR1 MDHEN and CDR2 SYDVKM. Germline trimming: 6 bases from V, 4 bases from J; junction bases outside gene matches: 5. From the cysteine up to the phenylalanine, the CDR3 has a length of 13 residues. Solely the CDR3 DNA is kept, with 39 bases framed from the first base. The chain couples TRBV28 to TRBJ1-2, and 7 junction bases match TRBD1. The clonotype was recovered from a human donor with Susac syndrome. Sequenced input: CD4+ T cells from PBMCs. The CDR3 here reads CASRTRDSYGYTF. The bases read TGTGCCAGCAGAACTCGGGACAGCTATGGCTACACCTTC.